The rows below give T cell receptor beta chains drawn from one sample of a study of blood T cell repertoires in COVID-19. Profiling relied on immunoSEQ multiplex PCR, and the TCRdb table lists in-frame clones only, not all of them. The table has under 300,000 clones, approximately 79% seen once; the top ten hold 4.9%. The sample consisted of peripheral blood. The receptors were sampled from an elderly woman with active or convalescent COVID-19. The CDR3 runs from the conserved cysteine through the conserved F or W. Fields, in order: J gene, D gene, V gene, CDR3 protein, CDR3 DNA. A D gene is named only where the DNA matches it firmly.

>TRBJ2-2|-|TRBV5-5
CASSAYRIDGELFF
TGTGCCAGCAGCGCCTACAGGATCGACGGGGAGCTGTTTTTT
>TRBJ1-1|-|TRBV2
CASKLGMNTEAFF
TGTGCCAGCAAATTGGGCATGAACACTGAAGCTTTCTTT
>TRBJ2-7|-|TRBV6-1
CASSEGQVLIYEQYF
TGTGCCAGCAGTGAAGGACAGGTCCTTATCTACGAGCAGTACTTC
>TRBJ2-5|TRBD2|TRBV5-1
CASSLQLAGSETQYF
TGCGCCAGCAGCTTGCAGCTAGCGGGATCAGAGACCCAGTACTTC
>TRBJ1-5|-|TRBV28
CASRGSLNQPQHF
TGTGCCAGCCGGGGTTCCTTAAATCAGCCCCAGCATTTT
>TRBJ2-1|-|TRBV11-2
CASSPGFGTPTVTPLF
TGTGCCAGCAGCCCCGGATTTGGGACTCCTACGGTGACCCCCCTCTTC
>TRBJ2-7|-|TRBV5-1
CASSSGPGTYEQYF
TGCGCCAGCAGCAGCGGGCCAGGGACCTACGAGCAGTACTTC
>TRBJ1-6|-|TRBV10-3
CAISESTLGSSYNSPLHF
TGTGCCATCAGTGAGTCGACTCTGGGGAGCTCCTATAATTCACCCCTCCACTTT
>TRBJ1-4|-|TRBV29-1
CSVANEKLFF
TGCAGCGTCGCTAATGAAAAACTGTTTTTT
>TRBJ2-5|-|TRBV5-1
CASSFGQIQYF
TGCGCCAGCAGCTTTGGACAGATCCAGTACTTC
>TRBJ2-7|-|TRBV21-1
CASSKDKTIDDEQYF
TGTGCCAGCAGCAAAGACAAGACAATCGACGACGAGCAGTACTTC
>TRBJ2-3|TRBD2|TRBV4-2
CASSQGELAFTDTQYF
TGTGCCAGCAGCCAAGGTGAACTAGCGTTCACAGATACGCAGTATTTT
>TRBJ2-1|-|TRBV5-1
CASSSTGSSYNEQFF
TGCGCCAGCAGCTCAACAGGGAGCTCCTACAATGAGCAGTTCTTC
>TRBJ1-5|TRBD1|TRBV7-8
CASSLAGTGYAQPQHF
TGTGCCAGCAGCTTAGCCGGGACAGGGTACGCTCAGCCCCAGCATTTT
>TRBJ2-7|-|TRBV5-1
CASSLLRGSYEQYF
TGCGCCAGCAGCTTGCTGAGGGGGTCCTACGAGCAGTACTTC